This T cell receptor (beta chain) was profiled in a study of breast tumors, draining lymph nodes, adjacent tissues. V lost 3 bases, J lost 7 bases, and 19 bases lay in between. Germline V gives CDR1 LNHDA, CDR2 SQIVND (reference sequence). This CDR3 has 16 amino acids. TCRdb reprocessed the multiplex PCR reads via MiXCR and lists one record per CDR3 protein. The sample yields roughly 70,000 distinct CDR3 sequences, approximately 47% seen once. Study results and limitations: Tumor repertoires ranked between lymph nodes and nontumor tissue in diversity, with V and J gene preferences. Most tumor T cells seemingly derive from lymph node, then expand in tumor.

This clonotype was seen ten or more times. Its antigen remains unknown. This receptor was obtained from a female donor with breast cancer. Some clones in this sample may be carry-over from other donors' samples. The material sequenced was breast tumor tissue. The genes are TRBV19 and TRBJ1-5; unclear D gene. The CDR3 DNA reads TGTGCCAGTAGTATGTCAGGAGTGGCCTCATCGCAGCCCCAGCATTTT. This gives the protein CASSMSGVASSQPQHF.